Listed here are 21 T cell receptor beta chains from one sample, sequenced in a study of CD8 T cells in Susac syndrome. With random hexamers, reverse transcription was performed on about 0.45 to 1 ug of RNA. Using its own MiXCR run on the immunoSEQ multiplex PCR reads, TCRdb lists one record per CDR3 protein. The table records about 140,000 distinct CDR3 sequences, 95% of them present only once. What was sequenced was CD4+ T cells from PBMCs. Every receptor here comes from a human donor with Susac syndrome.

The CDR3 reads CASRTGGDEQFF. The DNA of the CDR3 is TGTGCCAGCAGGACAGGGGGGGATGAGCAGTTCTTC. The V and J genes are TRBV28 and TRBJ2-1, with 9 bases matching TRBD1. Per the germline V gene, CDR1 is MDHEN and CDR2 is SYDVKM. Trimming took 6 bases from V and 8 from J; bases not matched to a gene: 2. The CDR3 has 12 residues.

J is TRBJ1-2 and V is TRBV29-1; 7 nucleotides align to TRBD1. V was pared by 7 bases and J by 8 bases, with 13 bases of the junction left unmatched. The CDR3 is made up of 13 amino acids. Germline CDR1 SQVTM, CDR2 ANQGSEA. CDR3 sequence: CSDLGQLQRGYTF. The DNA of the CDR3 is TGCAGCGATCTGGGACAGCTTCAGCGAGGCTACACCTTC.

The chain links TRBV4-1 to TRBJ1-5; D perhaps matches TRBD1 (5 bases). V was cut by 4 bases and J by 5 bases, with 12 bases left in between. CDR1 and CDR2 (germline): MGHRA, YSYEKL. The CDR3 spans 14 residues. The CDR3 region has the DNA TGCGCCAGCAGCCCAGACAGTTTGCATCAGCCCCAGCATTTT. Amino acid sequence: CASSPDSLHQPQHF.

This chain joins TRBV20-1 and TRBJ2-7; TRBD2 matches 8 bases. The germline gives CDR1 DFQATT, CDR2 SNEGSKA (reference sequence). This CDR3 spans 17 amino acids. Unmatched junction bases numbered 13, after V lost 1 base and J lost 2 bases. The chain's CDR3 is CSARVLPQAGATYEQYF. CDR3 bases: TGCAGTGCTAGAGTATTACCACAAGCGGGGGCCACCTACGAGCAGTACTTC.

CDR3 DNA: TGCAGTGGTACAGCGGGAGCCCGCTACGAGCAGTACTTC. This sequence encodes CSGTAGARYEQYF. V and J are TRBV20-1 and TRBJ2-7; 8 bases fit TRBD2. Germline V gives CDR1 DFQATT, CDR2 SNEGSKA (reference sequence). The length of the CDR3 is 13 residues. The V segment lost 7 bases and the J segment 3 bases; nucleotides outside the gene matches: 8.

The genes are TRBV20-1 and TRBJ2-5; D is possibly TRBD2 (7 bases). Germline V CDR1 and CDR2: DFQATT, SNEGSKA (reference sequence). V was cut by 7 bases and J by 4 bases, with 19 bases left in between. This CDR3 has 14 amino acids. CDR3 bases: TGCAGTGTCGGAGGGGGGGTGTCGGGAGAGACCCAGTACTTC. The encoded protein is CSVGGGVSGETQYF.

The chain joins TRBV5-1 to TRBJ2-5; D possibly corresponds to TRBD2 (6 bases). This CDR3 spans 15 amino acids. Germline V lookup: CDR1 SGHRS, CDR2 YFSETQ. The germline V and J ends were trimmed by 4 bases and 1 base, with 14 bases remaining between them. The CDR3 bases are TGCGCCAGCAGCACCCTTTCGGGACTCCAAGAGACCCAGTACTTC. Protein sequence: CASSTLSGLQETQYF.

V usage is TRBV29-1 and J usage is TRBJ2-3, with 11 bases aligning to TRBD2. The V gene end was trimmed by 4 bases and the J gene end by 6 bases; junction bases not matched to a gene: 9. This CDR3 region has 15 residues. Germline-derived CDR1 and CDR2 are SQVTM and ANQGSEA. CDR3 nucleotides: TGCAGCGTTGGCGGACTAGCGGGCCCTGGGGATACGCAGTATTTT. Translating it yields CSVGGLAGPGDTQYF.

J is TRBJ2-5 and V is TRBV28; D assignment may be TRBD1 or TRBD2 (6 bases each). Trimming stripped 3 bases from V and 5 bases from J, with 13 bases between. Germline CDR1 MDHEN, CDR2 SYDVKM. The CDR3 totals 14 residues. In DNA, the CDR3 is TGTGCCAGCAGTTTCACCGGGGGCGCGGAGACCCAGTACTTC. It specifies CASSFTGGAETQYF.

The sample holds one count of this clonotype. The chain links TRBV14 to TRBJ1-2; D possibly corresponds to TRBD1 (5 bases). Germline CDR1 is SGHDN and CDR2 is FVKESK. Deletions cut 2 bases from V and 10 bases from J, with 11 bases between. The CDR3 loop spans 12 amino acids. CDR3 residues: CASSQRGTTYTF. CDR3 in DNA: TGTGCCAGCAGCCAACGGGGGACCACCTACACCTTC.

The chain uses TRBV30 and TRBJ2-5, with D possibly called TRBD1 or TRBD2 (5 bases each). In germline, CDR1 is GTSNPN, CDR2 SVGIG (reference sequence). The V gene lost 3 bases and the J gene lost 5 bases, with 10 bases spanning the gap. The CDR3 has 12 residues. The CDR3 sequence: CAWSQGPETQYF. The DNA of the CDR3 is TGTGCCTGGAGCCAGGGACCGGAGACCCAGTACTTC.

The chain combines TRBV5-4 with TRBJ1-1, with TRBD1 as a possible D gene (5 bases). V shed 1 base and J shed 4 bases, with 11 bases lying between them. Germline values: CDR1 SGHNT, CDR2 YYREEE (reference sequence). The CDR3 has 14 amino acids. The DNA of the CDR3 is TGTGCCAGCAGCTTGCAGGGTTTGGTCACTGAAGCTTTCTTT. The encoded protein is CASSLQGLVTEAFF.

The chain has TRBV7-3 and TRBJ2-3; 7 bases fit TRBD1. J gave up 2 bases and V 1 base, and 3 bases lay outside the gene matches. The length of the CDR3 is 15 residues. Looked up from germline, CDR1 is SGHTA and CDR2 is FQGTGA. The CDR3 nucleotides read TGTGCCAGCAGCTTAATAGGGGGCCACACAGATACGCAGTATTTT. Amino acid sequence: CASSLIGGHTDTQYF.

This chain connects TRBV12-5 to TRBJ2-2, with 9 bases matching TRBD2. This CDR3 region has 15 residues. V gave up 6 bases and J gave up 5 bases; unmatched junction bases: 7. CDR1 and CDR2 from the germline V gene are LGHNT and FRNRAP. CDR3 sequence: CASGHQAGGTGELFF. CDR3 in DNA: TGTGCTAGTGGCCATCAAGCGGGAGGAACCGGGGAGCTGTTTTTT.

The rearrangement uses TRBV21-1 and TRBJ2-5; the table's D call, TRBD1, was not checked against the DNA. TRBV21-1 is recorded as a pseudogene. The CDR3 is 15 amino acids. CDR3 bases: TGTGCCAGCAGCAAAGAGGGGCAGGAAGGGGAGACCCAGTACTTC. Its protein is CASSKEGQEGETQYF.

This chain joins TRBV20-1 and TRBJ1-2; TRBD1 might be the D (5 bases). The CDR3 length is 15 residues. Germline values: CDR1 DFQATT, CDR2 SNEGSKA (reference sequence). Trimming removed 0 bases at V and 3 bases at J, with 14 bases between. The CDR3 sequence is CSARDLHGGDYGYTF. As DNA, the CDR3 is TGCAGTGCTAGAGATTTACATGGGGGTGACTATGGCTACACCTTC.

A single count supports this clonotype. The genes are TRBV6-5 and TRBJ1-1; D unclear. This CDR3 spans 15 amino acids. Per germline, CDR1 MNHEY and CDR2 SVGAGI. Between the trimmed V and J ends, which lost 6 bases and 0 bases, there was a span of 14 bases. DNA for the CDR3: TGTGCCAGCAGGTCCAGCTCCACCTTGAACACTGAAGCTTTCTTT. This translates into CASRSSSTLNTEAFF.

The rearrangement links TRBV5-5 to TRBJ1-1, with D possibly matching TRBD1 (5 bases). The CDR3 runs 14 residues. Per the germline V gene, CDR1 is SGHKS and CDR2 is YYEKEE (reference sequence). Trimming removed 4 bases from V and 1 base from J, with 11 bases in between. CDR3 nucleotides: TGTGCCAGCAGCACGGGACCGAGGAACACTGAAGCTTTCTTT. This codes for CASSTGPRNTEAFF. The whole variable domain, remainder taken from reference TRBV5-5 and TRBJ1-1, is DAGVTQSPTHLIKTRGQQVTLRCSPISGHKSVSWYQQVLGQGPQFIFQYYEKEERGRGNFPDRFSARQFPNYSSELNVNALLLGDSALYLCASSTGPRNTEAFFGQGTRLTVV.

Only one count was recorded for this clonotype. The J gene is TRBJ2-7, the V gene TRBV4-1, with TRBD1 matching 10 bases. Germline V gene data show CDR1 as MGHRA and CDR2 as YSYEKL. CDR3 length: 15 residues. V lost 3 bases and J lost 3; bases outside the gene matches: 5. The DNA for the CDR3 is TGCGCCAGCAGCCAGCGGGACAGGGGAAACTACGAGCAGTACTTC. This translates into CASSQRDRGNYEQYF.

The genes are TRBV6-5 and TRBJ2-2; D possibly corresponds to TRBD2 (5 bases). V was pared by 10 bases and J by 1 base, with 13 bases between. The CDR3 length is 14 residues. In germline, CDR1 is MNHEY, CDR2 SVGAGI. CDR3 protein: CAIRPAGNTGELFF. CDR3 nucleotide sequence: TGTGCCATCAGGCCTGCGGGGAACACCGGGGAGCTGTTTTTT.

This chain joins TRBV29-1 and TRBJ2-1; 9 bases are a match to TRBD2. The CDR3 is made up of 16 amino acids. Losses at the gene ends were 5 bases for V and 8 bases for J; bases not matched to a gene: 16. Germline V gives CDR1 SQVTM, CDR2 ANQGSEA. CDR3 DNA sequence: TGCAGCGTTCGAGCCGGGGCCAGCGGGGGGTACGATGAGCAGTTCTTC. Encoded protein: CSVRAGASGGYDEQFF.